The 16 T cell receptor beta chains listed next were all sequenced from one sample in a study of T cell repertoires in cytomegalovirus infection. One entry per CDR3 protein, called by TCRdb with MiXCR from the reads. The sample yields roughly 600,000 distinct CDR3 sequences, 20% to 25% seen once. Sequencing used CD8+ T cells from PBMCs. These receptor sequences come from a human donor in good health (CMV status not recorded). Some clones in this sample may be carry-over from other donors' samples.

A note on this clonotype: A much larger clone differs from this one at a single base, so this may be a read error. V usage is TRBV20-1 and J usage is TRBJ1-1; weak D call: TRBD1 (6 bases). Germline-derived CDR1 and CDR2 are DFQATT and SNEGSKA (reference sequence). This CDR3 region has 14 residues. CDR3 sequence (DNA): TGCAGTGCCTCTTCCAGGGATGGGGACACTGAAGCTTCCTTT. Its translation: CSASSRDGDTEASF.

This clonotype occurred a few times. The J gene is TRBJ2-5, the V gene TRBV2, with D perhaps matching TRBD2 (6 bases). The CDR3 contains 12 residues. The V end was cut by 11 bases, the J end by 2 bases, with 12 bases between. CDR1 is SNHLY, CDR2 FYNNEI, per germline. CDR3 nucleotide sequence: TGTGCCTGCCTTCGGGAGCAAGAGACCCAGTACTTC. Residues: CACLREQETQYF.

J is TRBJ2-5 and V is TRBV20-1, with a possible D match to TRBD2 (5 bases). Trimming left V 3 bases short and J 0 bases short, with 20 bases between. Germline CDR1 is DFQATT and CDR2 is SNEGSKA (reference sequence). This CDR3 region has 17 residues. CDR3 DNA sequence: TGCAGTGCTAGCCTCGGAGCGGTGGTGGTACACCAAGAGACCCAGTACTTC. Translating gives CSASLGAVVVHQETQYF.

The chain uses TRBV15 and TRBJ1-6; the D is unclear. This CDR3 contains 15 residues. V was shortened by 0 bases and J by 13 bases, with 16 bases between the two germline ends. Germline CDR1 is LNHNV and CDR2 is YYDKDF (reference sequence). The CDR3 reads CATSRDLVPSSPLHF. The CDR3 nucleotides are TGTGCCACCAGCAGAGATTTGGTTCCATCCTCGCCCCTCCACTTT.

This clonotype showed up just once. The chain's CDR3 is CATSRMKSSYEQYV. The CDR3 DNA sequence: TGTGCCACCAGCAGAATGAAGAGCTCCTACGAGCAGTACGTC. The chain is built from TRBV15 and TRBJ2-7; no reliable D call. Germline CDR1 reads LNHNV; CDR2 reads YYDKDF (reference sequence). The V gene lost 2 bases and the J gene lost 0 bases, with 8 bases spanning the gap. The CDR3 contains 14 residues.

The chain employs TRBV19 and TRBJ2-1, with TRBD2 as a possible D gene (6 bases). Germline loops: CDR1 LNHDA, CDR2 SQIVND (reference sequence). V gave up 4 bases and J gave up 0 bases, with 13 bases separating them. The CDR3 has 16 amino acids. The CDR3 sequence: CASSKYSGGSYNEQFF. The CDR3 DNA is TGTGCCAGTAGTAAATATAGCGGAGGCTCCTACAATGAGCAGTTCTTC.

This clonotype appeared once. V gene TRBV29-1 combines with J gene TRBJ1-2; D unclear. Looked up from germline, CDR1 is SQVTM and CDR2 is ANQGSEA. The CDR3 runs 13 residues. Between the trimmed V and J ends, which lost 2 bases and 4 bases, there was a span of 11 bases. The CDR3 DNA is TGCAGCGTTGAATCCCCGTTGAGCTATGGCTACACCTTC. It codes for CSVESPLSYGYTF.

This clonotype was counted between two and nine times. This chain joins TRBV14 and TRBJ2-5; D is ambiguous. The CDR3 sequence is 13 residues long. V lost 1 base to trimming and J lost 5 bases, with 8 bases between them. From germline, CDR1 is SGHDN and CDR2 FVKESK. CDR3 protein: CASSQALDETQYF. The CDR3 region has the DNA TGTGCCAGCAGCCAAGCTCTAGATGAGACCCAGTACTTC.

This clonotype has more than one count but fewer than ten. This sequence joins TRBV20-1 and TRBJ2-7, with 7 bases identical to TRBD1. The germline V gene encodes CDR1 DFQATT and CDR2 SNEGSKA (reference sequence). The CDR3 consists of 17 residues. V lost 6 bases, J lost 1 base, and 18 bases stayed unmatched. The CDR3, as DNA: TGCAGTGCCATGATCCGGGACAGTCCTAGACTTTCCTACGAGCAGTACGTC. Protein sequence: CSAMIRDSPRLSYEQYV.

On this clonotype itself: At one boundary the junction diverges from the germline segment, which might be a read error. This chain joins TRBV7-6 and TRBJ2-1, with 7 positions matching TRBD2. The germline V gene encodes CDR1 SGHVS and CDR2 FNYEAQ. The CDR3 is 15 residues long. CDR3 protein: CASSLEAGTYDEQFF. CDR3 in DNA: TGTGCTAGCAGCTTAGAAGCGGGGACCTACGATGAGCAGTTCTTC.

V is TRBV4-1 and J is TRBJ2-1, with 9 bases matching TRBD2. The CDR3 totals 18 residues. Germline-derived CDR1 and CDR2 are MGHRA and YSYEKL. Losses at the gene ends were 6 bases for V and 5 bases for J; bases not matched to a gene: 17. The DNA for the CDR3 is TGCGCCAGCAGTCTTTGGATAGCGGGGGCTCCCAGGAACAATGAGCAGTTCTTC. It encodes CASSLWIAGAPRNNEQFF.

The chain employs TRBV29-1 and TRBJ1-2, with D uncertain. Between the trimmed V and J ends, which lost 0 bases and 3 bases, there was a span of 5 bases. The CDR3 is made up of 12 amino acids. The germline gives CDR1 SQVTM, CDR2 ANQGSEA. The CDR3 coding sequence is TGCAGCGTTGAAGAGGGATACTATGGCTACACCTTC. Its protein product is CSVEEGYYGYTF.

V is TRBV20-1 and J is TRBJ2-1, with D unclear. Trimming stripped 4 bases from V and 4 bases from J, with 5 bases between. CDR1 is DFQATT and CDR2 is SNEGSKA in the germline V gene (reference sequence). This CDR3 has 11 residues. CDR3 DNA: TGCAGTGCTAATTTGTACAATGAGCAGTTCTTC. It is translated as CSANLYNEQFF.

This clonotype was found a few times. V gene TRBV28 combines with J gene TRBJ2-1; TRBD2 is a possible D gene (6 bases). Germline assignment: CDR1 MDHEN and CDR2 SYDVKM. V lost 3 bases to trimming and J lost 5 bases, with 17 bases between them. The CDR3 runs 16 residues. In DNA form, the CDR3 reads TGTGCCAGCAGTTTCCCCACCCTGGGGGGAGACAATGAGCAGTTCTTC. Translated: CASSFPTLGGDNEQFF.

The V gene is TRBV28, the J gene TRBJ2-5; perhaps TRBD2 as D (7 bases). CDR3 length: 16 residues. CDR1 and CDR2 (germline): MDHEN, SYDVKM. Trimming cost V 2 bases and J 5 bases, with 18 bases left between them. The CDR3 DNA follows: TGTGCCAGCAGTTTACGGGGGGCGGACCGGGTGGAGACCCAGTACTTC. Residues: CASSLRGADRVETQYF.

This clonotype was observed a handful of times. The CDR3 DNA follows: TGTGCCAGCAGTGACAGGGCCTCCCAAACAGAAGCTTTCTTT. Its translation is CASSDRASQTEAFF. The chain carries TRBV6-2 or TRBV6-3 and TRBJ1-1; 7 positions agree with TRBD1. From germline, CDR1 is MNHEY and CDR2 SVGEGT. The CDR3 is 14 residues long. V dropped 5 bases and J dropped 8; count of bases not matched to a gene: 11.